The sequence of this TCR beta chain was determined in a study of shared clonotypes between healthy human individuals. V lost 0 bases and J lost 7, with 9 bases in between. There are 13 residues in the CDR3. The germline V gene encodes CDR1 SGHTA and CDR2 FQGTGA. Repertoires were generated with immunoSEQ multiplex PCR, while TCRdb's copy carries only in-frame clones and drops some. The top ten clones hold approximately 0.057% of a sample with a few hundred thousand clones, roughly 97% of them seen once. Sequenced sample: naive CD4+ T cells sorted from blood. As for subset: CD45RA+ positively selected. The sequence derives from a woman aged 30 to 39 in good health. The chain carries TRBV7-3 and TRBJ1-2; the D is unclear. The DNA of the CDR3 is TGTGCCAGCAGCTTAACGGGAGGACGTGGCTACACCTTC. Its translation is CASSLTGGRGYTF.